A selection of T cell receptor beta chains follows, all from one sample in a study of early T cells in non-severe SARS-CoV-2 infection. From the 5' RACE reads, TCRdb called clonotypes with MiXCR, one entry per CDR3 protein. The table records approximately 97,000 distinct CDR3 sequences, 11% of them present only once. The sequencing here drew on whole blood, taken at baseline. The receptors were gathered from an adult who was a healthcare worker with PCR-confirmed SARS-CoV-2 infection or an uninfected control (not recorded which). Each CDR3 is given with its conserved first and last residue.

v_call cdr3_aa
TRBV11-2 CASKSGLPQENNQYF
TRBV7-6 CASSWAGTAQETQYF
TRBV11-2 CASSLVGTGGADTQYF
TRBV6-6 CASSYAPDRGYEQYF
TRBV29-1 CSVRGGTNTEAFF
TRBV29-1 CSVGTGEQFF
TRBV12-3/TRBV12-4 CASSLTGALNEQFF
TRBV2 CASSETQNTGELFF
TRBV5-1 CASIQDRVENTGELFF
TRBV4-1 CASSQEEGRRQYF
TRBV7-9 CASRPGQGSNEQFF
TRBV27 CASRPGTLDPGEQFF
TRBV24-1 CATSDGTESSYNEQFF
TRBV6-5 CASRRRGNYGYTF
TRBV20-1 CSARDRWTSNTGELFF
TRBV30 CAWAGLSAGANVLTF
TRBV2 CASSGTSGGFSYEQYF
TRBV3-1 CASSPYGRSLTGANVLTF
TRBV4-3 CASSQGDRGSDTQYF
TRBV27 CASSFRDRAGYTF
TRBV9 CASSVEGAGANVLTF
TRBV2 CVKAGAGITDTQYF
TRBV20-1 CSARVPGQGPYEQYF
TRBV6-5 CASSYLYEQYF
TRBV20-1 CSADPGGSTEAFF
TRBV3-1 CASSQSPVRYF
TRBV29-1 CSVEGVGYTF
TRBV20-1 CSARPSRAGTDTQYF
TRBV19 CASNTNGGGYEQYF
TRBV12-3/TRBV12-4 CASSGSAGQETQYF
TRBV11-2 CASSLGSARNYGYTF
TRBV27 CASSPDGSSYEQYF
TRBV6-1 CASSERPRSATQYF
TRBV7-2 CASTTEMGDHNEQFF
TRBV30 CAWSVGRTDGTGELFF
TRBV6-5 CASSYDYFTSSTDTQYF
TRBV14 CASSQLGQGANTGELFF
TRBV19 CASKPGNTEAFF
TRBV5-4 CASSLDVSYEQYF
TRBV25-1 CASSESQGSNQPQHF
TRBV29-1 CSVVSGWPYEQYF
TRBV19 CASSIGQANQPQHF
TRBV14 CASSMRLADEQFF
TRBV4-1 CASSQVTGSGTYNEQFF
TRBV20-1 CSARGTSGRYEQFF
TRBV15 CATSPLRGDGANTGELFF
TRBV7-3 CASSPPTGSQDTQYF
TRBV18 CASSRFQSTDTQYF
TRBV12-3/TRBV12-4 CASTPSPLDPGGETQYF
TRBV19 CASSETAKSNYGYTF
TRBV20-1 CSAMDSLDPYNEQFF
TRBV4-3 CASSQEYGSAYNEQFF
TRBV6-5 CASSYSRGAETQYF
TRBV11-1 CASSFRGRSTEAFF
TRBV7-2 CASSEGLNNQPQHF
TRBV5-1 CASSPVVGRDYGYTF